The text below deals with one T cell receptor (beta chain). Antigen: not known. The data were taken from a study of T cell responses to AZD1222 COVID-19 vaccine. Whole-study findings and limits: Two AZD1222 doses significantly raised spike-specific TCR breadth and depth over controls. The donor group comprised mostly white British people and more females; the analysis possibly underestimated clonal diversity.

Assay used: immunoSEQ multiplex PCR; TCRdb lists only in-frame clones, some missing. The sample has about 100,000 clones; about 89% are singletons. Germline V gene sequence: CDR1 LGHDT, CDR2 YNNKEL (reference sequence). V was clipped by 3 bases and J by 4 bases; unmatched bases: 2. This CDR3 comprises 15 residues. The chain couples TRBV3-1 (or the pseudogene TRBV3-2) to TRBJ2-2, with 10 bases fitting TRBD1. The sample consisted of peripheral blood, taken on day 0 of MenACWY control vaccination. The clonotype comes from an adult in good health. This chain's CDR3 is CASSQGQGTTGELFF. Written as DNA, the CDR3 is TGTGCCAGCAGCCAGGGACAGGGGACCACCGGGGAGCTGTTTTTT.